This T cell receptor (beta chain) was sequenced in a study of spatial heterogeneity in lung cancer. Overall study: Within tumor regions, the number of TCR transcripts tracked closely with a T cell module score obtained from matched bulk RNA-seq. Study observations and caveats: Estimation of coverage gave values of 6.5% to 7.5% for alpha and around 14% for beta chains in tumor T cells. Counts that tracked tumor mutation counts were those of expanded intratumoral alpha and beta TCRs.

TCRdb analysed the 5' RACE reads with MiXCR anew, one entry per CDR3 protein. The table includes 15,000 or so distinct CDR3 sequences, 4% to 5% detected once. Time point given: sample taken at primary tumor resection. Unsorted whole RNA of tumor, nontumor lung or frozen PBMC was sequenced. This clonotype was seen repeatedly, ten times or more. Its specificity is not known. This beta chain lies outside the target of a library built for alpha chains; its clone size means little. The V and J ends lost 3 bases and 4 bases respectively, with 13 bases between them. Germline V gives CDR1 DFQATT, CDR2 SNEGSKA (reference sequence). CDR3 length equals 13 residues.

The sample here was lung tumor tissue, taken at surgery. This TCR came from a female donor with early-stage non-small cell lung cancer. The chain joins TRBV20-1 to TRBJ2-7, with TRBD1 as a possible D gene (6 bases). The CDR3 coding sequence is TGCAGTGCTAGTACAGGGTCTCGGTACGAGCAGTACTTC. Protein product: CSASTGSRYEQYF.